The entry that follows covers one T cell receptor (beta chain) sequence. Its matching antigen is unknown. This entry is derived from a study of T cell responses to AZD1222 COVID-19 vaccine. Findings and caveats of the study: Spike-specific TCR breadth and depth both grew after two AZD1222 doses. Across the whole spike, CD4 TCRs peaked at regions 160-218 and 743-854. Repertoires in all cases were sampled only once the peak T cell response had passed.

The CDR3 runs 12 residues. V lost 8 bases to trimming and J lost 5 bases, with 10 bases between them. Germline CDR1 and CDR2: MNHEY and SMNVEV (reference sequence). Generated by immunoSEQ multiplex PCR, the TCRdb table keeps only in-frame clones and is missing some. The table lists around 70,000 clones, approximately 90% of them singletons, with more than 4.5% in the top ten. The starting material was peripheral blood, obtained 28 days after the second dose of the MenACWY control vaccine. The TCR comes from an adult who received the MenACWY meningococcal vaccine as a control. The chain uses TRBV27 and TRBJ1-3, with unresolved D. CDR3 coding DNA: TGTGCCAGCGGGGTGGACCGAAACACCATATATTTT. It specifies CASGVDRNTIYF.